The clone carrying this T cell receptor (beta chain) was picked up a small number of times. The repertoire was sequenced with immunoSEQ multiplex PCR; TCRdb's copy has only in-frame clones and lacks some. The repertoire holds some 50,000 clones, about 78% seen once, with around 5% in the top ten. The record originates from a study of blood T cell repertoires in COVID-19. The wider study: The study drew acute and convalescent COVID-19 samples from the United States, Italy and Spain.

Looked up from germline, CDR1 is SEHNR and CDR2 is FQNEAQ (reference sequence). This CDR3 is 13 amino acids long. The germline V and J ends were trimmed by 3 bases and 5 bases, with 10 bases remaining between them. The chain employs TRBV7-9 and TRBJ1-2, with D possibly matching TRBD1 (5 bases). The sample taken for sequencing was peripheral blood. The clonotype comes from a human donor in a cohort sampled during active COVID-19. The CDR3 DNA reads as TGTGCCAGCAGCTTCGCAGGGTGGTATGGCTACACCTTC. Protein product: CASSFAGWYGYTF.